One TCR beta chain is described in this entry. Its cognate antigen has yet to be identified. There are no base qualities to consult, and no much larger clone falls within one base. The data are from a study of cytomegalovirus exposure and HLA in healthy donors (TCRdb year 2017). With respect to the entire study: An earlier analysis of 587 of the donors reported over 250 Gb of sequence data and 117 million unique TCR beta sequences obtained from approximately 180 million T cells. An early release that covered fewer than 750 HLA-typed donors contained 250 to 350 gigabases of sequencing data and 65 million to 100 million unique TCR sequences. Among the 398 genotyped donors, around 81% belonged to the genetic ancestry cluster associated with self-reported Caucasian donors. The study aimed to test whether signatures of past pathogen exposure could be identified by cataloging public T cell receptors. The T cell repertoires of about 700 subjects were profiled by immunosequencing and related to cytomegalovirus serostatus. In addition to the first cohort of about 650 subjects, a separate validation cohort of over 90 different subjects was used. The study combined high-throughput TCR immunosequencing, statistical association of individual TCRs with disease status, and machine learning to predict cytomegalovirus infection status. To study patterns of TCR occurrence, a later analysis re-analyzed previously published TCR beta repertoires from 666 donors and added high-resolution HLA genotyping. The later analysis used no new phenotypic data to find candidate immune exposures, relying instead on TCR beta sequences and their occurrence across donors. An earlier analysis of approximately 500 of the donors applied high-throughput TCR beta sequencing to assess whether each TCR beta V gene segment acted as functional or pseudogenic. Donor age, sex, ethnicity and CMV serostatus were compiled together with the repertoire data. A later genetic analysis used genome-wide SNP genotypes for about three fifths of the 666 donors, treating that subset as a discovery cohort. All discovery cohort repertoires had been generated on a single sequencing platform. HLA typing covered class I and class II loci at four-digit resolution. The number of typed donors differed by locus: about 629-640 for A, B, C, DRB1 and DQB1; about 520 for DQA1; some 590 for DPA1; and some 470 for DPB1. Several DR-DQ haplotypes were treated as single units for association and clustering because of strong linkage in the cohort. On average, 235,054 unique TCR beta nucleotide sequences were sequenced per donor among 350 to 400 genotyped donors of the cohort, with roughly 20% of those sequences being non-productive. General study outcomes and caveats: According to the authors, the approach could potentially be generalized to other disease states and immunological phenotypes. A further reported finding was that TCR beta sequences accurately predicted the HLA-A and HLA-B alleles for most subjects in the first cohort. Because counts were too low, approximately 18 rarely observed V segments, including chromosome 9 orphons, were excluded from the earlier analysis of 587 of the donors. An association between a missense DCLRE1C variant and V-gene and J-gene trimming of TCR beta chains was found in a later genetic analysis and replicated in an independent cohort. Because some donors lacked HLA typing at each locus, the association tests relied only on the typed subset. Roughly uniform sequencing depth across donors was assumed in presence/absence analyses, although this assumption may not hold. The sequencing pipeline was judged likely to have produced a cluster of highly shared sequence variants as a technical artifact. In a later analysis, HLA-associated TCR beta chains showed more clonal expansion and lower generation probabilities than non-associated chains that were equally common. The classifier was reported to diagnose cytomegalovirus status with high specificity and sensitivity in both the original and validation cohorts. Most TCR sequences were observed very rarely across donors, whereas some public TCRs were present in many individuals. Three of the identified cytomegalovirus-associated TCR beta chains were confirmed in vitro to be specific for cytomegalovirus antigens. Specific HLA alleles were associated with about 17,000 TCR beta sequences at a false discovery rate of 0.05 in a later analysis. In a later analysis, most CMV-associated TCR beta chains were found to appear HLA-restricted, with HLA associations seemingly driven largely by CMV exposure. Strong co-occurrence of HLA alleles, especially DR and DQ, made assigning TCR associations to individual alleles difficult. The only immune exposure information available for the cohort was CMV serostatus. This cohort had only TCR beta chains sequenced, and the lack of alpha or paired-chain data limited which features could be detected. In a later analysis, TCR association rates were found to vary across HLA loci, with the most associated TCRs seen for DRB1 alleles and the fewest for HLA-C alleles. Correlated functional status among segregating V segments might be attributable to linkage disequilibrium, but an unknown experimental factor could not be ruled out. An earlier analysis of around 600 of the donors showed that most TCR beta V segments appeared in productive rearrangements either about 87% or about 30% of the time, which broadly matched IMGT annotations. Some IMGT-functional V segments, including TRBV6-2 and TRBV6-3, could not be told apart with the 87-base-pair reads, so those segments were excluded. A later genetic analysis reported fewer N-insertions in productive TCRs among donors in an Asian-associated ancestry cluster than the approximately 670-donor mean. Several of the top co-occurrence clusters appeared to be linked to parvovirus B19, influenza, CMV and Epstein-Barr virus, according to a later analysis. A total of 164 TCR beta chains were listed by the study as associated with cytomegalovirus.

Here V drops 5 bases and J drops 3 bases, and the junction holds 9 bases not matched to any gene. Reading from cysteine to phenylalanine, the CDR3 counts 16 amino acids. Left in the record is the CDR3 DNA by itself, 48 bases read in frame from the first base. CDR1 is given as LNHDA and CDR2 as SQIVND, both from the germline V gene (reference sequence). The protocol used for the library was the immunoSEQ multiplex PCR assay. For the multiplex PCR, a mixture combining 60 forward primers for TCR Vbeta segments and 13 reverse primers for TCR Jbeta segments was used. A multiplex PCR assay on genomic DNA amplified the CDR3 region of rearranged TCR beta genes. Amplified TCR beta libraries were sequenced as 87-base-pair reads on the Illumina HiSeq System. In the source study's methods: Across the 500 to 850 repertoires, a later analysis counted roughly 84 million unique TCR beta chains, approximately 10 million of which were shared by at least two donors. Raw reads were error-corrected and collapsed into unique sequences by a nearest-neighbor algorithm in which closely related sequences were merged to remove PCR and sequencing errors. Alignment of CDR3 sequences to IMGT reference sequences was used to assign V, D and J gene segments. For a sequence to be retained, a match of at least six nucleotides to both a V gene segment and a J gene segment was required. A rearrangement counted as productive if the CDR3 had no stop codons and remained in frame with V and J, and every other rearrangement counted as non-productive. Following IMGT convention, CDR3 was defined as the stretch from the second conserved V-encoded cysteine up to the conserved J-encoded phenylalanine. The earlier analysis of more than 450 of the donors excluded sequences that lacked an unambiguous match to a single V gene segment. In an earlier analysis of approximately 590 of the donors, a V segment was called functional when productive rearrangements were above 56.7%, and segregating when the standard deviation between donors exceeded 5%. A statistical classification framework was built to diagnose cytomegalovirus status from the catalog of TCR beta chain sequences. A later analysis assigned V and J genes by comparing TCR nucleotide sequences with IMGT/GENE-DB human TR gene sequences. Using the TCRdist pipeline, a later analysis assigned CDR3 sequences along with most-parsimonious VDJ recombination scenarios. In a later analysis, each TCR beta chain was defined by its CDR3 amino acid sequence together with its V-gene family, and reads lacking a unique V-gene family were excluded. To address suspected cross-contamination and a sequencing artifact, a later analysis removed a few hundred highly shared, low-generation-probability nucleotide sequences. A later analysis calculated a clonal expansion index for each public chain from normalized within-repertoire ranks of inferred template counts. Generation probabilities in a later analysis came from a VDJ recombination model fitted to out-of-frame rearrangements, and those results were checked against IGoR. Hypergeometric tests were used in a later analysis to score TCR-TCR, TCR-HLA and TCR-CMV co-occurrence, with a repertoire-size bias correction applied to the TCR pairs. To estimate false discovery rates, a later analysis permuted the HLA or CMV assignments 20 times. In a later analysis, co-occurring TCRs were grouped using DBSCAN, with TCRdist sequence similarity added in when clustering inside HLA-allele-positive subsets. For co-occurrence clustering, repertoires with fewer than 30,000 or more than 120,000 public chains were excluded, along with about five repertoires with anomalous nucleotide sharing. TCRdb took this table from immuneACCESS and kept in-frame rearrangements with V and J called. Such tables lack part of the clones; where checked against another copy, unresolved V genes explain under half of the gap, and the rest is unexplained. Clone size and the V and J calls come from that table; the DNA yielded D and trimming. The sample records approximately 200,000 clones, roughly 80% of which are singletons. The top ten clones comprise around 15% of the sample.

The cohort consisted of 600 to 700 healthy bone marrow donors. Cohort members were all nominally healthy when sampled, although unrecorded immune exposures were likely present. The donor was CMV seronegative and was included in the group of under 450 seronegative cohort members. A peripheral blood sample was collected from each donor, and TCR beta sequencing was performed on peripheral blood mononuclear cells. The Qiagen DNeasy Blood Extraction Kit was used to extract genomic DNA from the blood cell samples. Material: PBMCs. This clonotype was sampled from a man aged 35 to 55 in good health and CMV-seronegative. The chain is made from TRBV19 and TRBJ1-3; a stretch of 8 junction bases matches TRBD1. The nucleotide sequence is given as TGTGCCAGTAGTGACTATACGGACAGGGATGGAAACACCATATATTTT. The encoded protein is CASSDYTDRDGNTIYF.